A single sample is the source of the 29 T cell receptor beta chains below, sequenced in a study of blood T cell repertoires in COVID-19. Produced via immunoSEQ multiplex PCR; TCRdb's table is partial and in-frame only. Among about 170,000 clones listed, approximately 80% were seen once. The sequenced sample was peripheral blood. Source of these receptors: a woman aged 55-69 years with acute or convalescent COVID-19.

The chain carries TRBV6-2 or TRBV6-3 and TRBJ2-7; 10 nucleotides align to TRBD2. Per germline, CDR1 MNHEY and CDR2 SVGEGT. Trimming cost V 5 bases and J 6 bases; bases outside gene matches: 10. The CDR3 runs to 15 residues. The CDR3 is CASSPSGGAPSEQYF. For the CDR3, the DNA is TGTGCCAGCAGTCCGAGCGGGGGGGCACCATCCGAGCAGTACTTC.

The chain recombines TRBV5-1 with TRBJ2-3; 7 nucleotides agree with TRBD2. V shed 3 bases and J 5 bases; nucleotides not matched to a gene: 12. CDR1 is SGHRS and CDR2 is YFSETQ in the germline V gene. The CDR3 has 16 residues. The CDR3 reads CASSSLGAGVVDTQYF. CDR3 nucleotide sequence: TGCGCCAGCAGCTCCCTCGGTGCGGGGGTAGTAGATACGCAGTATTTT.

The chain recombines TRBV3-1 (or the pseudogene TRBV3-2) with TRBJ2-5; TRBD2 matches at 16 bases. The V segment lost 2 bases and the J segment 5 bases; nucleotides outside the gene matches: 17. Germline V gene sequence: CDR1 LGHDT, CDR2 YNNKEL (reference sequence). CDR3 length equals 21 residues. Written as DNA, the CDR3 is TGTGCCAGCAGCCAACCCGAGATCCCCGGGACTAGCGGGGGGGCCGGGGAGACCCAGTACTTC. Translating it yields CASSQPEIPGTSGGAGETQYF.

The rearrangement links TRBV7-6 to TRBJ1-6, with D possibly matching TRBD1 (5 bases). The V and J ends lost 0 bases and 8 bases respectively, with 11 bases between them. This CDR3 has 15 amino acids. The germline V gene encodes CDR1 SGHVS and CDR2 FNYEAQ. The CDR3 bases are TGTGCCAGCAGCTTAGCGTCAGGGTTCGATTCACCCCTCCACTTT. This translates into CASSLASGFDSPLHF.

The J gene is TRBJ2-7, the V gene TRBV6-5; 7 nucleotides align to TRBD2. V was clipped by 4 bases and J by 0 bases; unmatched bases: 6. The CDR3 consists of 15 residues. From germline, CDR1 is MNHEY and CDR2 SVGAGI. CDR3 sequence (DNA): TGTGCCAGCAGTTTGAGGGGCGGGAGCTCCTACGAGCAGTACTTC. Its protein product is CASSLRGGSSYEQYF.

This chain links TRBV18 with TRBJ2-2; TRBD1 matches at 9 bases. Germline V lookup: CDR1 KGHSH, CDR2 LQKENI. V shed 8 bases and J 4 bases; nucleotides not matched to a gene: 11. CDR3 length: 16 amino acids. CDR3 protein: CASTIQLQGATGELFF. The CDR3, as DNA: TGTGCCAGCACAATCCAGTTACAGGGGGCCACCGGGGAGCTGTTTTTT.

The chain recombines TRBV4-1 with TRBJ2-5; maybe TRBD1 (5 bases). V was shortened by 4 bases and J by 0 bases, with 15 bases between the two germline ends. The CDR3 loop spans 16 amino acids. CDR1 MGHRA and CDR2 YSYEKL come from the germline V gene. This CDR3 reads CASSPSAAGNQETQYF. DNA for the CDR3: TGCGCCAGCAGCCCCTCAGCCGCAGGGAACCAAGAGACCCAGTACTTC.

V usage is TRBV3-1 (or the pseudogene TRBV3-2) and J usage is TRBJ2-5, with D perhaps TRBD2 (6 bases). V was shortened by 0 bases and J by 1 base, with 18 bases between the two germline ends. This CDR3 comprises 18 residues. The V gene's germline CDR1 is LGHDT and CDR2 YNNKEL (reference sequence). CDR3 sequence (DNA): TGTGCCAGCAGCCAAGATTTCAGATTAGCGGAAAGCCAAGAGACCCAGTACTTC. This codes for CASSQDFRLAESQETQYF.

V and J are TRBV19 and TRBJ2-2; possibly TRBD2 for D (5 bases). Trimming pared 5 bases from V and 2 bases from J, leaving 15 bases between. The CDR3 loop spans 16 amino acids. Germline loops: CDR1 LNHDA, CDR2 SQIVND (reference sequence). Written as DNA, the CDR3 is TGTGCCAGTAGTGGAATTAGGACTGATAACACCGGGGAGCTGTTTTTT. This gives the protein CASSGIRTDNTGELFF. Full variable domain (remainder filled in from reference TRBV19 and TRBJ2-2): DGGITQSPKYLFRKEGQNVTLSCEQNLNHDAMYWYRQDPGQGLRLIYYSQIVNDFQKGDIAEGYSVSREKKESFPLTVTSAQKNPTAFYLCASSGIRTDNTGELFFGEGSRLTVL.

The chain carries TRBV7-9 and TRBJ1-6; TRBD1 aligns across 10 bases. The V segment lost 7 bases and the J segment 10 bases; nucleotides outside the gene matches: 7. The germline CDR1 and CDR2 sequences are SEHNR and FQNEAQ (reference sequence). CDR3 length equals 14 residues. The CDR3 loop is CASTDRGQRSPLHF. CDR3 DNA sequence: TGTGCCAGCACCGACAGGGGGCAGAGGTCACCCCTCCACTTT.

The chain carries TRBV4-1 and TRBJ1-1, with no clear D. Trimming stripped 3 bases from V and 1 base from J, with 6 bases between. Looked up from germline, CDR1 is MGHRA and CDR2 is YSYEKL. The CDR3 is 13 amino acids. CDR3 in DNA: TGCGCCAGCAGCCACGTCTGGAACACTGAAGCTTTCTTT. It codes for CASSHVWNTEAFF.

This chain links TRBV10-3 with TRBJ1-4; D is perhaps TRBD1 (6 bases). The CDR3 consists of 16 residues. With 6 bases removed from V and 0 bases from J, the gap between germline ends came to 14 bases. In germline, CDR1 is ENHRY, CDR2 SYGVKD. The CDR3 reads CAISRGDLSTNEKLFF. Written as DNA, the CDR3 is TGTGCCATCAGCAGGGGCGACCTCTCAACTAATGAAAAACTGTTTTTT.

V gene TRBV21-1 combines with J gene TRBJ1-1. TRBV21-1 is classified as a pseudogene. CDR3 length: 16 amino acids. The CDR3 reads CASSKATAGLNTEAFF. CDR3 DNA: TGTGCCAGCAGCAAAGCAACGGCGGGGTTGAACACTGAAGCTTTCTTT.

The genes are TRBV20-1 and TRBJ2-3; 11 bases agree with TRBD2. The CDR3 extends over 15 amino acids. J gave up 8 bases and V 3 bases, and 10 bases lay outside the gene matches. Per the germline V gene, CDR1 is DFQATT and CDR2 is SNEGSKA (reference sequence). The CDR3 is CSASQTSGVAGTQYF. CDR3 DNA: TGCAGTGCTAGTCAGACTAGCGGGGTAGCCGGTACGCAGTATTTT.

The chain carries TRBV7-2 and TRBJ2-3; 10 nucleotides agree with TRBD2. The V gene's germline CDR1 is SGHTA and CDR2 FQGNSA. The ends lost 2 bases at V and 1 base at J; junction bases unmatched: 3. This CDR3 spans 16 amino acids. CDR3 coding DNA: TGTGCCAGCAGCTTACTAACTAGCGGGGGCACAGATACGCAGTATTTT. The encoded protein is CASSLLTSGGTDTQYF.

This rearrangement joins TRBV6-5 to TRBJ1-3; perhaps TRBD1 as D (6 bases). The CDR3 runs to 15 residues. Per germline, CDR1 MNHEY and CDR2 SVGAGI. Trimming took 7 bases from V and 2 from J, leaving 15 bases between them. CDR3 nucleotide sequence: TGTGCCAGCACCCTGGGACACGCCGCTGGAAACACCATATATTTT. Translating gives CASTLGHAAGNTIYF.

The CDR3 loop reads CASSIRGQGAGVAKNIQYF. The CDR3 nucleotides read TGTGCCAGTAGTATCCGGGGACAGGGGGCGGGAGTAGCCAAAAACATTCAGTACTTC. The rearrangement joins TRBV19 to TRBJ2-4; 12 bases line up with TRBD1. Germline V gene data show CDR1 as LNHDA and CDR2 as SQIVND (reference sequence). This CDR3 contains 19 residues. The junction had 9 bases not matched to a gene; V was cut back by 3 bases and J by 0 bases.

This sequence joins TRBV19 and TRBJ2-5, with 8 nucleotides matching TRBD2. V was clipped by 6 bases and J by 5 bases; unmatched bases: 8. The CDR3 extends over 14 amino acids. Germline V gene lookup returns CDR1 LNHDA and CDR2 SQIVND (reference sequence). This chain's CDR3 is CASSTGGTLETQYF. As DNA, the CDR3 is TGTGCCAGTAGCACGGGGGGGACGCTGGAGACCCAGTACTTC.

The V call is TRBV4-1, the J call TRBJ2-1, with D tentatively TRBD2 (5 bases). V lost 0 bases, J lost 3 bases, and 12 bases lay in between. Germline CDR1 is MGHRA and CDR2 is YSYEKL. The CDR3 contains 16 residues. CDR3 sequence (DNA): TGCGCCAGCAGCCAAGACGATCGGGATTTCTACAATGAGCAGTTCTTC. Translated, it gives CASSQDDRDFYNEQFF.

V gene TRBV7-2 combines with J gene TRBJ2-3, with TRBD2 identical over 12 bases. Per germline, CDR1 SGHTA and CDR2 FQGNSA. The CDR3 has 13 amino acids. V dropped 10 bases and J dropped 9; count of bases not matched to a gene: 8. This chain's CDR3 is CAILLAGGWTQYF. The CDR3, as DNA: TGTGCCATCCTGCTAGCGGGGGGGTGGACGCAGTATTTT.

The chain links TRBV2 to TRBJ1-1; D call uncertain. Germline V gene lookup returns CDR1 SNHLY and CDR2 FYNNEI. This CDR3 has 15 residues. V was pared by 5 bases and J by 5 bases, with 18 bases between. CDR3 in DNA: TGTGCCAGCAGTCCGGCGGAGAGGGTGAGGACTGAAGCTTTCTTT. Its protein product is CASSPAERVRTEAFF.

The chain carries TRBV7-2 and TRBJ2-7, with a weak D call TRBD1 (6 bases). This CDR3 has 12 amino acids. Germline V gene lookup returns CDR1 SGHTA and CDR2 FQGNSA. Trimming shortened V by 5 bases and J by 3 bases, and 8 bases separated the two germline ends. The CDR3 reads CASSTDSYEQYF. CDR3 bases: TGTGCCAGCAGCACGGACAGCTACGAGCAGTACTTC. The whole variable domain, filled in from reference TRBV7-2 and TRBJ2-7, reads GAGVSQSPSNKVTEKGKDVELRCDPISGHTALYWYRQSLGQGLEFLIYFQGNSAPDKSGLPSDRFSAERTGGSVSTLTIQRTQQEDSAVYLCASSTDSYEQYFGPGTRLTVT.

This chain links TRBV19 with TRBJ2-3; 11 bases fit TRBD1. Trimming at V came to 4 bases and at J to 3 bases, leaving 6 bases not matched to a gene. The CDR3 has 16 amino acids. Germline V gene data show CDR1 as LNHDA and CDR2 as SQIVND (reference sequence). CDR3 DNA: TGTGCCAGTAGTAAAAGGGGGACAGGGGGAACAGATACGCAGTATTTT. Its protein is CASSKRGTGGTDTQYF.

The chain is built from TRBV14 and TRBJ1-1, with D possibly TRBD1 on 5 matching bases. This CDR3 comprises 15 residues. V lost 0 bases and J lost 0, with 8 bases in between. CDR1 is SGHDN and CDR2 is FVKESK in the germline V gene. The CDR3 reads CASSQEGHMNTEAFF. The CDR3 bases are TGTGCCAGCAGCCAAGAGGGGCACATGAACACTGAAGCTTTCTTT.

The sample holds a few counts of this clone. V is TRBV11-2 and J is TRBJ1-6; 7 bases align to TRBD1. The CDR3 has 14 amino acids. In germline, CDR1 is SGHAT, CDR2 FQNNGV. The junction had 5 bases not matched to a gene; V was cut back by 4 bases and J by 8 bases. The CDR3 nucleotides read TGTGCCAGCAGCTACCAGGGGGTGTATTCACCCCTCCACTTT. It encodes CASSYQGVYSPLHF.

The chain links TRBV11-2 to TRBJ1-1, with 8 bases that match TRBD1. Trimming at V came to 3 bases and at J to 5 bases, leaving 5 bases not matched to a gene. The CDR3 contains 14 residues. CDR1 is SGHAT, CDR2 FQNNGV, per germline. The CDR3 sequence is CASSFGRGPTEAFF. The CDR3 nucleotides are TGTGCCAGCAGCTTCGGCAGGGGGCCGACTGAAGCTTTCTTT. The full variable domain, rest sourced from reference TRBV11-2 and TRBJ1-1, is EAGVAQSPRYKIIEKRQSVAFWCNPISGHATLYWYQQILGQGPKLLIQFQNNGVVDDSQLPKDRFSAERLKGVDSTLKIQPAKLEDSAVYLCASSFGRGPTEAFFGQGTRLTVV.

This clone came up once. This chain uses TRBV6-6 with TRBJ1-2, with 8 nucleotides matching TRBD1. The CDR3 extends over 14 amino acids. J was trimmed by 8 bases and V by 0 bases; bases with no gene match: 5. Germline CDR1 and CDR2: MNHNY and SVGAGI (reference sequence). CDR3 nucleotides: TGTGCCAGCAGTTACTCGGACAGGGTTGGGGGCTACACCTTC. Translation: CASSYSDRVGGYTF.

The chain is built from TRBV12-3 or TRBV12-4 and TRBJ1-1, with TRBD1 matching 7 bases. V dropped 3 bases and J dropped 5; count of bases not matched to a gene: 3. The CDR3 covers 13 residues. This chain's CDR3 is CASSLGQTTEAFF. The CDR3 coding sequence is TGTGCCAGCAGTTTGGGACAGACAACTGAAGCTTTCTTT.

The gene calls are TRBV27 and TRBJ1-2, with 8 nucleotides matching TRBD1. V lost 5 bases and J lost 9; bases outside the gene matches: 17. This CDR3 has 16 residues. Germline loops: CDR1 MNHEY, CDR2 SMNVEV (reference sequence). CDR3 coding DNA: TGTGCCAGCAGTACCGGGACAGGCTTCGGAGGAGTTAGCTACACCTTC. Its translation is CASSTGTGFGGVSYTF.